The 28 T cell receptor beta chains listed next were all sequenced from one sample in a study of blood T cell repertoires in COVID-19. Profiled with immunoSEQ multiplex PCR; TCRdb holds only in-frame clones, not every one. The profile shows fewer than 350,000 clones, roughly nine tenths of them singletons. Sequenced sample: PBMCs or T cells enriched from blood (not recorded which). The origin of the receptors is a woman between 40 and 55 years old who had recovered from COVID-19.

V gene TRBV7-2 combines with J gene TRBJ2-5, with a weak D call TRBD2 (5 bases). CDR1 is SGHTA and CDR2 is FQGNSA in the germline V gene. V was cut by 6 bases and J by 5 bases, with 16 bases left in between. The CDR3 has 14 residues. The CDR3 protein is CASSQRLAGETQYF. Written as DNA, the CDR3 is TGTGCCAGCAGTCAACGGCTAGCCGGGGAGACCCAGTACTTC.

J is TRBJ2-5 and V is TRBV6-5; TRBD2 agrees at 9 bases. The V segment lost 4 bases and the J segment 5 bases; nucleotides outside the gene matches: 11. This CDR3 has 16 amino acids. Germline V gene data show CDR1 as MNHEY and CDR2 as SVGAGI. The CDR3 bases are TGTGCCAGCAGTTCCGCGGGTAGCGGGAGTTGGGAGACCCAGTACTTC. It specifies CASSSAGSGSWETQYF.

The genes are TRBV6-6 and TRBJ1-5, with D perhaps matching TRBD1 (6 bases). The CDR3 totals 14 residues. Germline V lookup: CDR1 MNHNY, CDR2 SVGAGI (reference sequence). Trimming shortened V by 2 bases and J by 3 bases, and 8 bases separated the two germline ends. For the CDR3, the DNA is TGTGCCAGCAGTTACGGACAGCTCAATCAGCCCCAGCATTTT. Translating it yields CASSYGQLNQPQHF.

The rearrangement links TRBV4-1 to TRBJ2-7, with 8 bases identical to TRBD1. This CDR3 region has 14 residues. V was clipped by 4 bases and J by 2 bases; unmatched bases: 4. Per germline, CDR1 MGHRA and CDR2 YSYEKL. The CDR3 reads CASSLRTGPYEQYF. The CDR3 nucleotides are TGCGCCAGCAGCCTACGGACAGGGCCCTACGAGCAGTACTTC.

The rearrangement joins TRBV3-1 (or the pseudogene TRBV3-2) to TRBJ2-1, with D perhaps TRBD2 (6 bases). The germline gives CDR1 LGHDT, CDR2 YNNKEL (reference sequence). Trimming removed 5 bases from V and 4 bases from J, with 15 bases in between. The CDR3 spans 15 residues. The CDR3 is CASSVSGTQYNEQFF. DNA for the CDR3: TGTGCCAGCAGCGTCTCCGGGACTCAATACAATGAGCAGTTCTTC.

The rearrangement joins TRBV6-5 to TRBJ2-2, with a tentative D call TRBD1 (5 bases). CDR3 length: 15 residues. Germline assignment: CDR1 MNHEY and CDR2 SVGAGI. V was trimmed by 7 bases and J by 6 bases, leaving 18 bases between them. CDR3 DNA sequence: TGTGCCAGCAAGTTTCGGCAGGGAACGGCCGGGGAGCTGTTTTTT. Its translation is CASKFRQGTAGELFF.

The chain joins TRBV29-1 to TRBJ2-2, with TRBD1 matching over 11 bases. Germline V gene lookup returns CDR1 SQVTM and CDR2 ANQGSEA. Trimming at V came to 1 base and at J to 8 bases, leaving 3 bases not matched to a gene. The CDR3 consists of 14 residues. CDR3 region: CSVEGTGGPGELFF. The CDR3 DNA reads as TGCAGCGTTGAAGGGACAGGGGGCCCGGGGGAGCTGTTTTTT.

The gene calls are TRBV7-8 and TRBJ2-4; perhaps TRBD1 as D (6 bases). Germline V gene sequence: CDR1 SGHVS, CDR2 FQNEAQ. CDR3 length: 15 amino acids. The V gene lost 5 bases and the J gene lost 7 bases, with 18 bases spanning the gap. CDR3 loop: CASSDKEPGHNIQYF. Written as DNA, the CDR3 is TGTGCCAGCAGCGACAAGGAACCGGGACACAACATTCAGTACTTC.

CDR3 sequence reads: CASSLLQSYEQYF. CDR3 coding DNA: TGCGCCAGCAGCTTGTTACAGTCCTACGAGCAGTACTTC. The genes are TRBV5-1 and TRBJ2-7, with D uncertain. Germline loops: CDR1 SGHRS, CDR2 YFSETQ. Trimming removed 1 base from V and 1 base from J, with 6 bases in between. CDR3 length equals 13 residues.

The genes are TRBV19 and TRBJ1-5, with D unresolved. Between the trimmed V and J ends, which lost 9 bases and 4 bases, there was a span of 19 bases. CDR1 LNHDA and CDR2 SQIVND come from the germline V gene (reference sequence). This CDR3 has 15 residues. The CDR3 is CASWASGEGNQPQHF. Written as DNA, the CDR3 is TGTGCCAGCTGGGCGAGCGGGGAAGGGAATCAGCCCCAGCATTTT.

The gene calls are TRBV30 and TRBJ2-1; possible D gene TRBD2, 5 bases. V gave up 0 bases and J gave up 11 bases, with 11 bases separating them. Germline V CDR1 and CDR2: GTSNPN, SVGIG (reference sequence). This CDR3 comprises 12 residues. CDR3 in amino acids: CAWSVREWKQFF. The CDR3 DNA follows: TGTGCCTGGAGTGTACGGGAATGGAAGCAGTTCTTC. The variable domain in full, with the rest retrieved from reference TRBV30 and TRBJ2-1, is SQTIHQWPATLVQPVGSPLSLECTVEGTSNPNLYWYRQAAGRGLQLLFYSVGIGQISSEVPQNLSASRPQDRQFILSSKKLLLSDSGFYLCAWSVREWKQFFGPGTRLTVL.

This sequence joins TRBV9 and TRBJ2-1, with D unclear. The V gene's germline CDR1 is SGDLS and CDR2 YYNGEE. This CDR3 contains 13 residues. Trimming cost V 1 base and J 6 bases, with 8 bases left between them. The CDR3 region has the DNA TGTGCCAGCAGCGTAAGCGACCTCAATGAGCAGTTCTTC. Its translation: CASSVSDLNEQFF.

The chain couples TRBV4-3 to TRBJ1-5; unclear D gene. This CDR3 spans 15 amino acids. The V gene lost 0 bases and the J gene lost 3 bases, with 9 bases spanning the gap. Germline V CDR1 and CDR2: LGHNA, YSLEER. The CDR3 loop is CASSQDWANNQPQHF. CDR3 bases: TGCGCCAGCAGCCAAGACTGGGCAAACAATCAGCCCCAGCATTTT.

This chain links TRBV11-2 with TRBJ1-6, with a possible D match to TRBD1 (5 bases). Trimming removed 3 bases from V and 7 bases from J, with 10 bases in between. The CDR3 loop spans 14 amino acids. Germline-derived CDR1 and CDR2 are SGHAT and FQNNGV. The CDR3 region is CASSFLRGNSPLHF. The CDR3 DNA follows: TGTGCCAGCAGCTTCCTTCGGGGGAATTCACCCCTCCACTTT.

V is TRBV28 and J is TRBJ1-2; 8 nucleotides agree with TRBD1. V gave up 7 bases and J gave up 2 bases; unmatched junction bases: 9. This CDR3 is built from 15 residues. Germline assignment: CDR1 MDHEN and CDR2 SYDVKM. The CDR3 nucleotides read TGTGCCAGCATTCAGGGGGCCGTTAGCAACTATGGCTACACCTTC. This translates into CASIQGAVSNYGYTF.

CDR3 DNA sequence: TGTGCCAGCAGCTCACCGGGACAGGGCACAGATACGCAGTATTTT. Amino acid sequence: CASSSPGQGTDTQYF. The chain combines TRBV11-1 with TRBJ2-3, with 8 positions matching TRBD1. Trimming removed 4 bases from V and 1 base from J; junction bases left unmatched: 4. Germline V gene data show CDR1 as SGHAT and CDR2 as FQDESV (reference sequence). This CDR3 spans 15 amino acids.

The chain recombines TRBV27 with TRBJ2-7, with D maybe TRBD2 (5 bases). Germline CDR1 reads MNHEY; CDR2 reads SMNVEV (reference sequence). This CDR3 comprises 14 residues. The ends were cut back, 3 bases at V and 0 bases at J, with 9 bases in the middle. Written as DNA, the CDR3 is TGTGCCAGCAGTTTCTATCGGGACTCCTACGAGCAGTACTTC. This encodes CASSFYRDSYEQYF.

The V gene is TRBV11-3, the J gene TRBJ2-5, with a weak D call TRBD1 (6 bases). V lost 5 bases and J 5 bases, leaving 12 bases between the germline ends. From germline, CDR1 is SGHNT and CDR2 YENEEA. This CDR3 has 13 amino acids. DNA of the CDR3: TGTGCCAGCAGCCCGACAGGAAGGGAGACCCAGTACTTC. Translating gives CASSPTGRETQYF.

The chain uses TRBV19 and TRBJ1-1, with D tentatively TRBD1 (5 bases). Germline V gene data show CDR1 as LNHDA and CDR2 as SQIVND (reference sequence). The ends were cut back, 6 bases at V and 6 bases at J, with 17 bases in the middle. The CDR3 runs to 14 residues. The CDR3 loop reads CASRANGGMAEAFF. CDR3 nucleotide sequence: TGTGCCAGTAGAGCCAACGGGGGGATGGCTGAAGCTTTCTTT.

The chain recombines TRBV28 with TRBJ1-1, with 7 bases that match TRBD1. Germline trimming cut 2 bases from V and 0 bases from J; bases unmatched to any gene: 18. Germline CDR1 MDHEN, CDR2 SYDVKM. This CDR3 is built from 20 residues. The chain's CDR3 is CASSLGFYRGRHHMNTEAFF. In DNA, the CDR3 is TGTGCCAGCAGTTTAGGTTTCTACAGGGGTCGCCATCACATGAACACTGAAGCTTTCTTT. The full variable domain, with the rest looked up from reference TRBV28 and TRBJ1-1, is DVKVTQSSRYLVKRTGEKVFLECVQDMDHENMFWYRQDPGLGLRLIYFSYDVKMKEKGDIPEGYSVSREKKERFSLILESASTNQTSMYLCASSLGFYRGRHHMNTEAFFGQGTRLTVV.

This clone was counted a single time. For the CDR3, the DNA is TGTGCCAGCAGCTTAGGTGGCAGGGTTGGATACGAGCAGTACTTC. It encodes CASSLGGRVGYEQYF. The chain is built from TRBV7-9 and TRBJ2-7, with D perhaps TRBD1 (5 bases). The ends were cut back, 1 base at V and 4 bases at J, with 14 bases in the middle. CDR1 is SEHNR, CDR2 FQNEAQ, per germline (reference sequence). CDR3 size: 15 residues.

The CDR3, as DNA: TGCGCCAGCAGTCGCCAGCGAAACCAAGAGACCCAGTACTTC. Its translation is CASSRQRNQETQYF. The chain combines TRBV10-1 with TRBJ2-5, with D unresolved. V lost 5 bases to trimming and J lost 0 bases, with 10 bases between them. The CDR3 runs 14 residues. The germline V gene has CDR1 WNHNN and CDR2 SYGVQD (reference sequence).

The chain links TRBV5-1 to TRBJ2-3, with a weak D call TRBD2 (6 bases). The V end was cut by 4 bases, the J end by 5 bases, with 14 bases between. There are 14 residues in the CDR3. In germline, CDR1 is SGHRS, CDR2 YFSETQ. The CDR3 nucleotides are TGCGCCAGCAGCCCCGACACGGAGGGAGATACGCAGTATTTT. Translated, it gives CASSPDTEGDTQYF.

This clone has a count of ten or more. V and J are TRBV11-3 and TRBJ2-1, with TRBD1 identical over 12 bases. The CDR3 runs 16 residues. Germline CDR1 reads SGHNT; CDR2 reads YENEEA. The J segment lost 5 bases and the V segment lost 6 bases, leaving 8 bases of the junction unmatched. CDR3 protein: CASSPQGQGAHNEQFF. The CDR3 DNA is TGTGCCAGCAGTCCACAGGGACAGGGGGCGCACAATGAGCAGTTCTTC.

The CDR3 protein is CASSVAEQASYEQYF. The CDR3 coding sequence is TGTGCCAGCAGCGTAGCTGAACAGGCATCCTACGAGCAGTACTTC. V is TRBV9 and J is TRBJ2-7; tentatively, D is TRBD1 (5 bases). The CDR3 is 15 residues long. Germline loops: CDR1 SGDLS, CDR2 YYNGEE. The V end lost 0 bases, the J end lost 1 base, and 11 bases lay between the germline ends.

This clone appeared a single time. The rearrangement links TRBV28 to TRBJ2-7; no clear D gene. Germline-derived CDR1 and CDR2 are MDHEN and SYDVKM. V lost 8 bases to trimming and J lost 4 bases, with 12 bases between them. CDR3 length: 12 amino acids. The CDR3 is CASANLPYEQYF. CDR3 sequence (DNA): TGTGCCAGCGCGAATCTACCTTACGAGCAGTACTTC. Drawing the rest from reference TRBV28 and TRBJ2-7, the complete variable domain is DVKVTQSSRYLVKRTGEKVFLECVQDMDHENMFWYRQDPGLGLRLIYFSYDVKMKEKGDIPEGYSVSREKKERFSLILESASTNQTSMYLCASANLPYEQYFGPGTRLTVT.

V and J are TRBV30 and TRBJ1-4; 7 bases agree with TRBD1. The J segment lost 10 bases and the V segment lost 5 bases, leaving 13 bases of the junction unmatched. The CDR3 loop spans 14 amino acids. Germline-derived CDR1 and CDR2 are GTSNPN and SVGIG (reference sequence). The CDR3 loop reads CAWGFSGGMAKLFF. The CDR3 DNA reads TGTGCCTGGGGTTTTTCAGGGGGAATGGCAAAACTGTTTTTT.

The V call is TRBV27, the J call TRBJ1-6; possibly TRBD1 for D (6 bases). The CDR3 extends over 16 amino acids. Germline assignment: CDR1 MNHEY and CDR2 SMNVEV (reference sequence). V lost 3 bases and J lost 0, with 9 bases in between. CDR3 DNA sequence: TGTGCCAGCAGTTTGGGGGCGAGCTCCTATAATTCACCCCTCCACTTT. It encodes CASSLGASSYNSPLHF.